This is a list of T cell receptor beta chains from one sample in a study of shared clonotypes between healthy human individuals. Profiled with immunoSEQ multiplex PCR; TCRdb holds only in-frame clones, not every one. The table records 1.5 million to 2.5 million clones, about 95% of them present only once. Sequencing used naive CD8+ T cells sorted from blood. The receptor source for this set is a man aged 18 to 35 in good health. CDR3s include the opening cysteine and the closing phenylalanine or tryptophan. The D gene is left open where the match is weak. Clone size is stated in some rows and not others, as once, few, many or a class when expanded.

j_gene	v_gene	abundance	d_gene	CDR3aa	CDR3nt
TRBJ2-1	TRBV2	.	TRBD2	CASNGLAGEWNEQFF	TGTGCCAGCAACGGACTAGCGGGGGAATGGAATGAGCAGTTCTTC
TRBJ1-1	TRBV28	.	.	CASSRTYTEAFF	TGTGCCAGCAGCCGAACGTACACTGAAGCTTTCTTT
TRBJ1-2	TRBV2	.	.	CASSEEGNGYTF	TGTGCCAGCAGTGAAGAAGGTAATGGCTACACCTTC
TRBJ2-7	TRBV5-5	.	TRBD2	CASSLGLAAGYEQYF	TGTGCCAGCAGCTTGGGACTAGCGGCCGGCTACGAGCAGTACTTC
TRBJ2-1	TRBV7-9	once	TRBD1	CASSMTGVNEQFF	TGTGCCAGCAGCATGACAGGGGTTAATGAGCAGTTCTTC
TRBJ2-5	TRBV30	.	TRBD1	CATSGQGWETQYF	TGTGCCACCTCGGGACAGGGTTGGGAGACCCAGTACTTC
TRBJ2-3	TRBV5-8	.	.	CASEARSTDTQYF	TGTGCCAGCGAAGCGAGAAGCACAGATACGCAGTATTTT
TRBJ2-7	TRBV30	once	.	CAWKGESYEQYF	TGTGCCTGGAAAGGGGAGAGCTACGAGCAGTACTTC
TRBJ1-3	TRBV9	.	.	CASSPQKGLGSGNTIYF	TGTGCCAGCAGCCCCCAAAAAGGCCTTGGCTCTGGAAACACCATATATTTT
TRBJ2-7	TRBV7-8	.	TRBD2	CASSFSGSSYEQYF	TGTGCCAGCAGCTTTAGCGGGAGTTCGTACGAGCAGTACTTC
TRBJ2-6	TRBV19	.	.	CASSIRGHLSSGANVLTF	TGTGCCAGTAGTATTCGCGGACACTTATCCTCTGGGGCCAACGTCCTGACTTTC